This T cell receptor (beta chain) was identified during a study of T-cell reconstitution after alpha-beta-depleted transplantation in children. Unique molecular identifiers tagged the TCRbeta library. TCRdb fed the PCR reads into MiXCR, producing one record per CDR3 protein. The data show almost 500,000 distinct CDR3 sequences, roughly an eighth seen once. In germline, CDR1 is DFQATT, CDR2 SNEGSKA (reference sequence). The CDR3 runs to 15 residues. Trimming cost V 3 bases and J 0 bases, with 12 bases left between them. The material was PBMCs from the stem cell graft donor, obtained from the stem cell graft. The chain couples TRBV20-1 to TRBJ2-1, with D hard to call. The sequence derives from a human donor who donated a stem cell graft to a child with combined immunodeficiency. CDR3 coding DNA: TGCAGTGCTAGCACTCAGCTTATCTCCTACAATGAGCAGTTCTTC. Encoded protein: CSASTQLISYNEQFF.